Listed below are T cell receptor beta chains from one sample, sequenced in a study of blood T cell repertoires in COVID-19. Libraries were prepared by immunoSEQ multiplex PCR; TCRdb keeps only in-frame clonotypes and omits some of them. The table shows 160,000 or so clones, with about 83% occurring only once. The sequenced material came from peripheral blood. The receptor source for this set is a man aged 70-80 years who had recovered from COVID-19. Both conserved end residues are part of each CDR3. The D gene is left open where the match is weak. Only some rows state a clone size, as once, few, many or a class for expanded clones.

D	size	V	J	CDR3	DNA
TRBD1	once	TRBV2	TRBJ2-2	CASSADRVNTGELFF	TGTGCCAGCAGTGCCGACAGGGTGAACACCGGGGAGCTGTTTTTT
TRBD2	-	TRBV19	TRBJ2-3	CASSIASGRVTDTQYF	TGTGCCAGTAGTATTGCTAGCGGGAGGGTCACAGATACGCAGTATTTT
-	few	TRBV6-5	TRBJ2-3	CASSYSSRPSTDTQYF	TGTGCCAGCAGTTACTCGAGCAGGCCGAGCACAGATACGCAGTATTTT
TRBD2	once	TRBV4-1	TRBJ2-1	CASSRLAGVYNEQFF	TGCGCCAGCAGCCGACTAGCGGGAGTCTACAATGAGCAGTTCTTC
TRBD1	few	TRBV11-2	TRBJ1-1	CASSLYDRGRGEAFF	TGTGCCAGCAGCTTATATGACAGGGGCCGAGGTGAAGCTTTCTTT
-	-	TRBV28	TRBJ1-3	CASSSGPQGTGNTIYF	TGTGCCAGCAGTTCCGGACCCCAGGGTACTGGAAACACCATATATTTT
-	-	TRBV6-5	TRBJ1-5	CATGVGNQPQHF	TGTGCAACCGGGGTGGGCAATCAGCCCCAGCATTTT
-	-	TRBV29-1	TRBJ1-5	CSATEERNQPQHF	TGCAGCGCTACGGAGGAGCGCAATCAGCCCCAGCATTTT
-	few	TRBV5-6	TRBJ1-4	CASRGQGEKLFF	TGTGCCAGCAGGGGACAAGGGGAAAAACTGTTTTTT
-	-	TRBV15	TRBJ1-3	CATSRDAPGVSGNTIYF	TGTGCCACCAGCAGAGATGCCCCGGGGGTCTCTGGAAACACCATATATTTT
-	-	TRBV19	TRBJ2-5	CASSITTGVTRETQYF	TGTGCCAGTAGTATCACGACGGGAGTTACTAGGGAGACCCAGTACTTC
-	few	TRBV28	TRBJ2-1	CASSLPNSYNEQFF	TGTGCCAGCAGTTTACCAAATTCCTACAATGAGCAGTTCTTC
TRBD2	-	TRBV9	TRBJ2-2	CASSVGAGGNTGELFF	TGTGCCAGCAGCGTAGGAGCGGGAGGGAACACCGGGGAGCTGTTTTTT
-	-	TRBV5-4	TRBJ2-5	CASSPVAGTGETQYF	TGTGCCAGCAGCCCTGTGGCGGGAACGGGGGAGACCCAGTACTTC
TRBD1	-	TRBV20-1	TRBJ1-2	CSASHLGGQGDGYTF	TGCAGTGCTAGTCACTTAGGGGGACAGGGGGATGGCTACACCTTC
TRBD1	-	TRBV6-5	TRBJ2-7	CASRIHRGRLGEQYF	TGTGCCAGCAGGATTCACAGGGGCCGTCTGGGCGAGCAGTACTTC
TRBD2	-	TRBV4-3	TRBJ2-3	CASSQDFEGSGRADTQYF	TGCGCCAGCAGCCAAGATTTCGAGGGTAGCGGGAGAGCAGATACGCAGTATTTT
TRBD2	-	TRBV7-9	TRBJ2-7	CASSIGLAAYEQYF	TGTGCCAGCAGCATCGGGCTAGCGGCTTACGAGCAGTACTTC
TRBD2	-	TRBV9	TRBJ2-3	CASSAAGVGGPGDTQYF	TGTGCCAGCAGCGCGGCTGGAGTGGGAGGGCCTGGAGATACGCAGTATTTT
-	once	TRBV11-2	TRBJ2-1	CASSLFQSDEQFF	TGTGCCAGCAGCTTATTTCAGAGCGATGAGCAGTTCTTC
-	-	TRBV27	TRBJ1-1	CASSLYGGPGTEAFF	TGTGCCAGCAGTTTATACGGGGGGCCGGGCACTGAAGCTTTCTTT
TRBD2	-	TRBV3-1/TRBV3-2	TRBJ2-1	CASSGLAGVTGYNEQFF	TGTGCCAGCAGCGGGCTAGCGGGAGTAACGGGGTACAATGAGCAGTTCTTC
-	-	TRBV6-1	TRBJ2-7	CASSAPSSASPYEQYF	TGTGCCAGCAGTGCCCCCTCTAGCGCCTCCCCCTACGAGCAGTACTTC
-	few	TRBV3-1/TRBV3-2	TRBJ1-5	CASSQGQYNQPQHF	TGTGCCAGCAGCCAAGGACAGTACAATCAGCCCCAGCATTTT
TRBD1	-	TRBV7-3	TRBJ1-1	CASSLRARGQGGFEAFF	TGTGCCAGCAGCTTACGGGCCAGGGGGCAGGGTGGGTTTGAAGCTTTCTTT
-	-	TRBV4-1	TRBJ2-2	CASSRRLGNTGELFF	TGCGCCAGCAGCCGAAGACTGGGGAACACCGGGGAGCTGTTTTTT
TRBD1	-	TRBV5-1	TRBJ1-1	CASSLGGGQLNTEAFF	TGCGCCAGCAGCTTAGGGGGCGGGCAGTTGAACACTGAAGCTTTCTTT
-	-	TRBV20-1	TRBJ1-2	CSASGQSHNYGYTF	TGCAGTGCTAGTGGGCAGTCGCACAACTATGGCTACACCTTC
-	-	TRBV6-5	TRBJ2-1	CASRGTTRSYNEQFF	TGTGCCAGCAGAGGGACAACACGCTCCTACAATGAGCAGTTCTTC
TRBD1	-	TRBV28	TRBJ1-6	CASSPAGTAYSPLHF	TGTGCCAGTAGCCCCGCCGGGACAGCTTATTCACCCCTCCACTTT
TRBD2	once	TRBV3-1/TRBV3-2	TRBJ2-2	CASSPPSSGSSTGELFF	TGTGCCAGCAGCCCCCCGAGTAGCGGGAGTTCCACCGGGGAGCTGTTTTTT
TRBD2	-	TRBV28	TRBJ2-3	CASTSGDTQYF	TGTGCCAGCACTAGCGGGGATACGCAGTATTTT
TRBD2	-	TRBV19	TRBJ2-1	CASARGLGGNEQFF	TGTGCCAGTGCGAGGGGACTAGGAGGCAATGAGCAGTTCTTC
-	-	TRBV6-5	TRBJ1-2	CASSPPGRLADYTF	TGTGCCAGCAGTCCCCCGGGACGACTAGCAGACTACACCTTC
-	-	TRBV18	TRBJ2-2	CASSSTYRVAGVVDTGELFF	TGTGCCAGCTCATCGACCTACAGGGTTGCGGGAGTGGTAGACACCGGGGAGCTGTTTTTT
TRBD2	-	TRBV7-8	TRBJ2-1	CASSEGLATYNEQFF	TGTGCCAGCAGCGAGGGACTAGCGACCTACAATGAGCAGTTCTTC
-	-	TRBV7-9	TRBJ2-1	CASSLAENEQFF	TGTGCCAGCAGCTTAGCGGAGAATGAGCAGTTCTTC
TRBD1	-	TRBV9	TRBJ2-7	CASSPQPGTGPNEQYF	TGTGCCAGCAGCCCCCAACCCGGGACAGGCCCCAACGAGCAGTACTTC
TRBD1	-	TRBV19	TRBJ1-5	CASTKPGGRQPQHF	TGTGCCAGTACCAAGCCAGGGGGCAGGCAGCCCCAGCATTTT
TRBD1	-	TRBV7-9	TRBJ1-4	CASSLDRGQEKLFF	TGTGCCAGCAGCCTGGACAGGGGGCAAGAAAAACTGTTTTTT
TRBD2	-	TRBV6-5	TRBJ2-2	CASSPLAGGGGELFF	TGTGCCAGCAGTCCACTAGCGGGAGGGGGCGGGGAGCTGTTTTTT
TRBD2	once	TRBV11-2	TRBJ2-5	CASSLGVTSGTQETQYF	TGTGCCAGCAGCTTAGGAGTAACTAGCGGGACCCAAGAGACCCAGTACTTC
-	many	TRBV13	TRBJ1-1	CASSLGFRSFVNTEAFF	TGTGCCAGCAGCTTAGGCTTTAGGAGTTTCGTGAACACTGAAGCTTTCTTT
-	few	TRBV4-2	TRBJ2-5	CASSQSWGQQETQYF	TGTGCCAGCAGCCAATCTTGGGGACAACAAGAGACCCAGTACTTC
-	-	TRBV6-1	TRBJ1-1	CASSEFAAGNTEAFF	TGTGCCAGCAGTGAGTTTGCAGCGGGGAACACTGAAGCTTTCTTT
-	-	TRBV19	TRBJ2-7	CASSSGGVLHEQYF	TGTGCCAGTAGTTCCGGAGGGGTCCTCCACGAGCAGTACTTC
-	-	TRBV6-5	TRBJ1-1	CASSYEYQRNTEAFF	TGTGCCAGCAGTTACGAGTATCAGCGGAACACTGAAGCTTTCTTT
TRBD2	once	TRBV11-3	TRBJ2-1	CASSLEPTPRSNIAGEGYNEQFF	TGTGCCAGCAGCTTAGAGCCCACTCCCAGAAGTAATATAGCGGGAGAGGGCTACAATGAGCAGTTCTTC
TRBD1	-	TRBV24-1	TRBJ2-1	CATSDFPGQGANEQFF	TGTGCCACCAGTGATTTTCCTGGCCAGGGGGCAAACGAGCAGTTCTTC